Presented here are 11 T cell receptor beta chains from one specimen sequenced in a study of T cell responses to AZD1222 COVID-19 vaccine. Profiling relied on immunoSEQ multiplex PCR, and the TCRdb table lists in-frame clones only, not all of them. The sample includes fewer than 150,000 clones, 88% of them seen just once. This specimen consisted of peripheral blood, obtained 28 days after the second AZD1222 dose. These receptors were obtained from an adult who received the AZD1222 COVID-19 vaccine.

J is TRBJ1-5 and V is TRBV7-9, with no clear D. The V gene's germline CDR1 is SEHNR and CDR2 FQNEAQ (reference sequence). V was shortened by 5 bases and J by 4 bases, with 6 bases between the two germline ends. The CDR3 loop spans 12 amino acids. CDR3 bases: TGTGCCAGCAGCACTGGGAATCAGCCCCAGCATTTT. Translation: CASSTGNQPQHF. Supplemented by reference TRBV7-9 and TRBJ1-5, the full variable domain reads DTGVSQNPRHKITKRGQNVTFRCDPISEHNRLYWYRQTLGQGPEFLTYFQNEAQLEKSRLLSDRFSAERPKGSFSTLEIQRTEQGDSAMYLCASSTGNQPQHFGDGTRLSIL.

This chain joins TRBV3-1 (or the pseudogene TRBV3-2) and TRBJ1-5, with TRBD1 identical over 8 bases. CDR1 is LGHDT and CDR2 is YNNKEL in the germline V gene (reference sequence). After removal of 4 bases from V and 9 bases from J, the junction contained 8 bases not matched to a gene. The CDR3 length is 14 residues. The CDR3: CASSRSGGAGPQHF. CDR3 in DNA: TGTGCCAGCAGCCGATCAGGGGGCGCAGGGCCCCAGCATTTT.

The chain carries TRBV12-3 or TRBV12-4 and TRBJ1-1; D is perhaps TRBD1 (5 bases). This CDR3 is built from 13 residues. V dropped 6 bases and J dropped 4 bases, with 12 bases sitting between them. The CDR3: CASSLREATEAFF. The CDR3 bases are TGTGCCAGCAGCCTCAGGGAGGCCACTGAAGCTTTCTTT.

The rearrangement uses TRBV6-1 and TRBJ2-2; D is possibly TRBD2 (5 bases). The CDR3 has 16 residues. The V end lost 1 base, the J end lost 0 bases, and 9 bases lay between the germline ends. Germline lookup yields CDR1 MNHNS and CDR2 SASEGT. CDR3 sequence (DNA): TGTGCCAGCAGTGAAGTGCGGGCCGCGAACACCGGGGAGCTGTTTTTT. Residues: CASSEVRAANTGELFF.

This chain joins TRBV5-1 and TRBJ1-3, with D possibly TRBD1 on 6 matching bases. The CDR3 spans 13 residues. V dropped 5 bases and J dropped 3 bases, with 9 bases sitting between them. Germline CDR1 is SGHRS and CDR2 is YFSETQ. CDR3 loop: CASSWDIGNTIYF. The CDR3 coding sequence is TGCGCCAGCAGTTGGGACATTGGAAACACCATATATTTT.

This sequence joins TRBV3-1 (or the pseudogene TRBV3-2) and TRBJ1-2, with 8 bases aligning to TRBD1. Trimming at V came to 1 base and at J to 5 bases, leaving 6 bases not matched to a gene. This CDR3 comprises 15 residues. Looked up from germline, CDR1 is LGHDT and CDR2 is YNNKEL (reference sequence). The CDR3 reads CASSQGTGGRYGYTF. CDR3 nucleotide sequence: TGTGCCAGCAGCCAAGGAACAGGGGGTAGGTATGGCTACACCTTC.

V usage is TRBV4-1 and J usage is TRBJ1-1; 7 bases fit TRBD1. The CDR3 totals 15 residues. The V and J ends lost 2 bases and 3 bases, in that order; junction bases with no gene match: 6. The V gene's germline CDR1 is MGHRA and CDR2 YSYEKL. CDR3 in DNA: TGCGCCAGCAGCCAACGAACAGGGGTTGACACTGAAGCTTTCTTT. This encodes CASSQRTGVDTEAFF.

This chain uses TRBV28 with TRBJ2-1; tentative D call: TRBD2 (5 bases). The CDR3 runs to 15 residues. Between the trimmed V and J ends, which lost 4 bases and 4 bases, there was a span of 14 bases. CDR1 MDHEN and CDR2 SYDVKM come from the germline V gene. The CDR3 loop reads CASSSTRARYNEQFF. For the CDR3, the DNA is TGTGCCAGCAGTTCAACTAGGGCTCGGTACAATGAGCAGTTCTTC.

CDR3 DNA sequence: TGTGCCAGCACAGGAGACACTGAAGCTTTCTTT. Its translation: CASTGDTEAFF. This chain links TRBV5-4 with TRBJ1-1; D is ambiguous. The CDR3 is 11 amino acids. Germline V CDR1 and CDR2: SGHNT, YYREEE (reference sequence). V dropped 6 bases and J dropped 3 bases, with 6 bases sitting between them.

This clone has only a few counts. This chain connects TRBV5-1 to TRBJ2-2; D is unclear. V was pared by 0 bases and J by 4 bases, with 10 bases between. Germline CDR1 reads SGHRS; CDR2 reads YFSETQ. The CDR3 covers 15 residues. The CDR3 loop is CASSLEGRTTGELFF. Here the CDR3 DNA reads TGCGCCAGCAGCTTGGAGGGCAGAACCACCGGGGAGCTGTTTTTT.

The V and J genes are TRBV7-8 and TRBJ1-1; 8 positions match TRBD1. The junction had 17 bases not matched to a gene; V was cut back by 1 base and J by 7 bases. The CDR3 has 18 amino acids. Germline CDR1 SGHVS, CDR2 FQNEAQ. CDR3 loop: CASSLGYRGVGLEYEAFF. CDR3 nucleotide sequence: TGTGCCAGCAGCTTAGGATACAGGGGGGTAGGGCTTGAGTATGAAGCTTTCTTT.